The TCR beta chain described here comes from a study of T cells in Graves' hyperthyroidism and ophthalmopathy. The CDR3 consists of 15 residues. The germline V and J ends were trimmed by 2 bases and 8 bases, with 14 bases remaining between them. The germline V gene encodes CDR1 SGHRS and CDR2 YFSETQ. The CDR3 regions of TCR beta were amplified from RNA transcripts. TCR CDR3 underwent first-round RT-PCR with the HTBI primer set. MiXCR was run by TCRdb on the multiplex PCR reads, yielding one entry per CDR3 protein. The profile shows under 650,000 distinct CDR3 sequences, 15% to 20% of them singletons. Sequencing was performed on blood. This clonotype originated in a woman under 40 with Graves' hyperthyroidism. V usage is TRBV5-1 and J usage is TRBJ1-6, with D perhaps matching TRBD1 (5 bases). CDR3 bases: TGCGCCAGCAGCTTACAGGTACCTGGACATTCACCCCTCCACTTT. Its protein is CASSLQVPGHSPLHF.